The 25 T cell receptor beta chains below were found in one sample sequenced in a study of T-cell memory formation after mild COVID-19. TCRdb passed the 5' RACE reads through MiXCR, listing each CDR3 protein once. The data show 45,000 to 65,000 distinct CDR3 sequences, over 8.5% seen once. Sample: PBMCs or a T cell subset sorted from them (not recorded which). These receptors were taken from an adult woman who had mild COVID-19 (a few samples of this study predate the infection). Cell type and time point are not known.

This clonotype was found a few times. V usage is TRBV5-5 and J usage is TRBJ2-7; D unclear. The germline CDR1 and CDR2 sequences are SGHKS and YYEKEE (reference sequence). V lost 4 bases, J lost 3 bases, and 11 bases lay in between. This CDR3 spans 13 amino acids. CDR3: CASSRSVGYEQYF. Here the CDR3 DNA reads TGTGCCAGCAGCCGCTCGGTTGGCTACGAGCAGTACTTC.

This clonotype was counted ten times or more. This rearrangement joins TRBV4-1 to TRBJ2-2; D perhaps matches TRBD2 (7 bases). Per germline, CDR1 MGHRA and CDR2 YSYEKL. The CDR3 sequence is 15 residues long. The germline V and J ends were trimmed by 3 bases and 2 bases, with 10 bases remaining between them. DNA for the CDR3: TGCGCCAGCAGCCAGCCGGGGGGCAACACCGGGGAGCTGTTTTTT. It specifies CASSQPGGNTGELFF.

The chain is built from TRBV20-1 and TRBJ2-7; 8 nucleotides align to TRBD1. CDR3 length: 15 residues. Unmatched junction bases numbered 10, after V lost 1 base and J lost 5 bases. Germline CDR1 reads DFQATT; CDR2 reads SNEGSKA (reference sequence). In DNA, the CDR3 is TGCAGTGCTAGAGGCAGGGGGCGAGTCTATCACGAGCAGTACTTC. Its protein product is CSARGRGRVYHEQYF.

This clonotype has ten or more counts. This rearrangement joins TRBV25-1 to TRBJ2-1, with D tentatively TRBD1 (5 bases). The germline gives CDR1 MGHDK, CDR2 SYGVNS. The CDR3 totals 14 residues. Between the trimmed V and J ends, which lost 1 base and 3 bases, there was a span of 7 bases. CDR3 protein: CASSESGIYNEQFF. CDR3 coding DNA: TGTGCCAGCAGTGAATCAGGGATCTACAATGAGCAGTTCTTC.

The V and J genes are TRBV4-1 and TRBJ2-7; the D gene is possibly TRBD2 (6 bases). V dropped 5 bases and J dropped 1 base, with 15 bases sitting between them. Germline lookup yields CDR1 MGHRA and CDR2 YSYEKL. The CDR3 totals 15 residues. The DNA of the CDR3 is TGCGCCAGCAGCGCCATTTGGCGGGGATCCTACGAGCAGTACTTC. Its translation: CASSAIWRGSYEQYF.

This clonotype turned up a few times. Written as DNA, the CDR3 is TGTGCCAGCAGCTTTCCGGGGGCAGGAGATACGCAGTATTTT. Translation gives CASSFPGAGDTQYF. The chain is built from TRBV7-3 and TRBJ2-3; the D call may be TRBD1 or TRBD2 (6 bases each). Germline values: CDR1 SGHTA, CDR2 FQGTGA. V lost 3 bases and J 5 bases, leaving 12 bases between the germline ends. The CDR3 extends over 14 amino acids.

This clonotype was recorded many times. This chain uses TRBV6-5 with TRBJ2-7; perhaps TRBD2 as D (6 bases). CDR1 and CDR2 (germline): MNHEY, SVGAGI. This CDR3 is 13 amino acids long. The V end was cut by 6 bases, the J end by 4 bases, with 13 bases between. The CDR3 DNA is TGTGCCAGCAGGGACGGCGGGGAGTACGAGCAGTACTTC. Translation: CASRDGGEYEQYF.

The chain couples TRBV6-5 to TRBJ1-1, with D possibly being TRBD1 (5 bases). The germline V gene has CDR1 MNHEY and CDR2 SVGAGI. The CDR3 extends over 14 amino acids. V was shortened by 2 bases and J by 4 bases, with 11 bases between the two germline ends. CDR3 residues: CASSYGGGITEAFF. CDR3 in DNA: TGTGCCAGCAGTTACGGGGGAGGTATCACTGAAGCTTTCTTT.

The chain employs TRBV29-1 and TRBJ2-5; D not resolved. The CDR3 spans 12 residues. In germline, CDR1 is SQVTM, CDR2 ANQGSEA. Trimming took off 6 bases at V and 5 bases at J, with 13 bases between the two ends. The DNA of the CDR3 is TGCAGCGTGAACCTCGGCACGGAGACCCAGTACTTC. Its protein is CSVNLGTETQYF.

The sample holds a few counts of this clonotype. The chain couples TRBV5-5 to TRBJ2-2, with D unresolved. The CDR3 length is 14 residues. The germline gives CDR1 SGHKS, CDR2 YYEKEE (reference sequence). The germline V and J ends were trimmed by 0 bases and 4 bases, with 7 bases remaining between them. The CDR3 loop is CASSLGGFTGELFF. The CDR3 coding sequence is TGTGCCAGCAGCTTGGGAGGATTCACCGGGGAGCTGTTTTTT. The full variable domain, rest sourced from reference TRBV5-5 and TRBJ2-2, is DAGVTQSPTHLIKTRGQQVTLRCSPISGHKSVSWYQQVLGQGPQFIFQYYEKEERGRGNFPDRFSARQFPNYSSELNVNALLLGDSALYLCASSLGGFTGELFFGEGSRLTVL.

In its sample, this clonotype was seen many times. The chain links TRBV12-3 or TRBV12-4 to TRBJ2-5; D perhaps matches TRBD2 (5 bases). There are 14 residues in the CDR3. With 6 bases removed from V and 3 bases from J, the gap between germline ends came to 14 bases. CDR3 in DNA: TGTGCCAGCAGCCTAAGGAGCGGTAAAGAGACCCAGTACTTC. Translation gives CASSLRSGKETQYF.

This clonotype appeared many times. The J gene is TRBJ2-7, the V gene TRBV12-3 or TRBV12-4; 10 bases agree with TRBD2. V dropped 5 bases and J dropped 9; count of bases not matched to a gene: 10. The CDR3 runs 14 residues. The chain's CDR3 is CASSAVGLAAGQYF. Written as DNA, the CDR3 is TGTGCCAGCAGTGCGGTCGGACTAGCGGCCGGGCAGTACTTC.

J is TRBJ2-2 and V is TRBV7-9, with D perhaps given as TRBD1 or TRBD2 (7 bases each). CDR1 SEHNR and CDR2 FQNEAQ come from the germline V gene (reference sequence). V shed 5 bases and J shed 3 bases, with 13 bases lying between them. The CDR3 loop spans 15 amino acids. The CDR3 here is CASSPTGRDTGELFF. CDR3 DNA sequence: TGTGCCAGCAGCCCGACAGGGAGGGACACCGGGGAGCTGTTTTTT.

CDR3 protein: CASSPRSGGAYEQYF. The DNA for the CDR3 is TGTGCCAGCTCACCACGCAGCGGGGGGGCCTACGAGCAGTACTTC. The rearrangement links TRBV18 to TRBJ2-7; 10 bases agree with TRBD2. Germline CDR1 KGHSH, CDR2 LQKENI. V dropped 1 base and J dropped 2; count of bases not matched to a gene: 2. The CDR3 is 15 residues long.

The genes are TRBV14 and TRBJ1-2, with D perhaps matching TRBD1 (5 bases). Trimming removed 1 base at V and 4 bases at J, with 16 bases between. From germline, CDR1 is SGHDN and CDR2 FVKESK. This CDR3 contains 16 residues. The CDR3 region has the DNA TGTGCCAGCAGCCAAGGGGGCGCGATCGGCTTCTATGGCTACACCTTC. It encodes CASSQGGAIGFYGYTF.

In its sample, this clonotype was seen many times. The CDR3 region is CATSETSGSFTADTQYF. The CDR3 DNA follows: TGTGCCACCAGTGAGACTAGCGGGAGCTTTACAGCAGATACGCAGTATTTT. The chain couples TRBV24-1 to TRBJ2-3, with 12 bases that match TRBD2. The germline V gene encodes CDR1 KGHDR and CDR2 SFDVKD. The CDR3 is made up of 17 amino acids. After removal of 4 bases from V and 4 bases from J, the junction contained 8 bases not matched to a gene.

The rearrangement joins TRBV5-3 to TRBJ2-3; D not resolved. TRBV5-3 is identified as an open reading frame with a role that is uncertain. CDR3 length equals 13 residues. V was trimmed by 0 bases and J by 2 bases, leaving 4 bases between them. This chain's CDR3 is CARSLGVTDTQYF. Written as DNA, the CDR3 is TGTGCCAGAAGCTTGGGGGTCACAGATACGCAGTATTTT.

The rearrangement joins TRBV5-1 to TRBJ1-2; TRBD1 might be the D (5 bases). Germline CDR1 SGHRS, CDR2 YFSETQ. This CDR3 comprises 17 residues. Deletions cut 4 bases from V and 4 bases from J, with 23 bases between. The CDR3 here is CASSPGGGPRDGYGYTF. DNA for the CDR3: TGCGCCAGCAGCCCTGGTGGCGGCCCCAGGGATGGCTATGGCTACACCTTC.

V and J are TRBV4-1 and TRBJ1-4; no clear D gene. Germline lookup yields CDR1 MGHRA and CDR2 YSYEKL. V dropped 0 bases and J dropped 3 bases, with 8 bases sitting between them. The CDR3 has 15 amino acids. The CDR3 sequence is CASSQDGLPNEKLFF. CDR3 sequence (DNA): TGCGCCAGCAGCCAAGATGGGTTGCCTAATGAAAAACTGTTTTTT.

This clonotype was recorded at least ten times. V gene TRBV28 combines with J gene TRBJ2-7, with a tentative D call TRBD1 (6 bases). This CDR3 comprises 14 residues. Between the trimmed V and J ends, which lost 3 bases and 4 bases, there was a span of 13 bases. Germline assignment: CDR1 MDHEN and CDR2 SYDVKM. The CDR3 DNA is TGTGCCAGCAGTTTGGCAGGGGAAACGTACGAGCAGTACTTC. Protein sequence: CASSLAGETYEQYF.

The chain recombines TRBV12-3 or TRBV12-4 with TRBJ2-7, with D hard to call. V gave up 5 bases and J gave up 3 bases, with 5 bases separating them. The CDR3 loop spans 11 amino acids. The CDR3 protein is CASSAHYEQYF. The DNA of the CDR3 is TGTGCCAGCAGTGCCCACTACGAGCAGTACTTC.

This clonotype was found a few times. The genes are TRBV20-1 and TRBJ2-7; TRBD1 agrees at 8 bases. CDR3 length equals 12 residues. Germline V lookup: CDR1 DFQATT, CDR2 SNEGSKA (reference sequence). V lost 6 bases to trimming and J lost 3 bases; unmatched junction nucleotides: 4. The CDR3 coding sequence is TGCAGTGCGGGACAGGAGAACTACGAGCAGTACTTC. Its translation: CSAGQENYEQYF.

This clonotype has a handful of counts. This sequence joins TRBV11-2 and TRBJ2-3, with 8 nucleotides matching TRBD2. Germline assignment: CDR1 SGHAT and CDR2 FQNNGV. V gave up 0 bases and J gave up 3 bases; unmatched junction bases: 5. This CDR3 region has 16 residues. CDR3 sequence reads: CASSLERGVFTDTQYF. The CDR3 DNA is TGTGCCAGCAGCTTAGAGCGGGGGGTGTTTACAGATACGCAGTATTTT. The full variable domain, rest sourced from reference TRBV11-2 and TRBJ2-3, is EAGVAQSPRYKIIEKRQSVAFWCNPISGHATLYWYQQILGQGPKLLIQFQNNGVVDDSQLPKDRFSAERLKGVDSTLKIQPAKLEDSAVYLCASSLERGVFTDTQYFGPGTRLTVL.

This clonotype came up many times. V gene TRBV12-3 or TRBV12-4 combines with J gene TRBJ2-7; 8 bases are a match to TRBD1. The CDR3 loop spans 13 amino acids. V gave up 3 bases and J gave up 2 bases; unmatched junction bases: 0. CDR3 in DNA: TGTGCCAGCAGTTTGGACAGGGCCTACGAGCAGTACTTC. This codes for CASSLDRAYEQYF.

This clonotype has ten or more counts. The chain has TRBV29-1 and TRBJ2-5; either TRBD1 or TRBD2 may supply D (5 bases each). Germline CDR1 is SQVTM and CDR2 is ANQGSEA. The length of the CDR3 is 14 residues. The V gene lost 0 bases and the J gene lost 0 bases, with 8 bases spanning the gap. CDR3 loop: CSVEDWGYQETQYF. CDR3 DNA: TGCAGCGTTGAAGATTGGGGGTACCAAGAGACCCAGTACTTC.